A selection of T cell receptor beta chains follows, all from one sample in a study of hypomethylating agent response in myelodysplastic syndrome. Only in-frame clones appear in the TCRdb table, and some are missing; sequencing was by immunoSEQ multiplex PCR. The profile shows several thousand clones, around 81% of them singletons. The sample here was bone marrow, taken before or after starting hypomethylating agent treatment for myelodysplastic syndrome (not recorded which). The receptor set was obtained from a human donor with myelodysplastic syndrome. The CDR3 runs from the conserved cysteine through the conserved F or W. D genes are given only for firm matches. A row's size may be missing; if present it is once, few, many or a size class.

clone size	D gene	J gene	CDR3 length	V gene	CDR3 protein	CDR3 DNA
.	TRBD2	TRBJ2-2	19	TRBV27	CASSFGHPGLAANTGELFF	TGTGCCAGCAGTTTTGGACATCCGGGACTAGCGGCGAACACCGGGGAGCTGTTTTTT
.	.	TRBJ1-2	13	TRBV5-4	CASSLAGAPGYTF	TGTGCCAGCAGCTTGGCAGGGGCGCCTGGCTACACCTTC
once	TRBD1	TRBJ1-2	16	TRBV6-5	CASSSSHDRGTYGYTF	TGTGCCAGCAGTTCCTCACATGACAGGGGTACCTATGGCTACACCTTC
.	.	TRBJ1-6	16	TRBV11-3	CASSLSGSSYNSPLHF	TGTGCCAGCAGCTTGTCAGGGAGCTCCTATAATTCACCCCTCCACTTT
.	.	TRBJ2-5	14	TRBV2	CASSFGGGAGEQYF	TGTGCCAGCAGTTTTGGAGGGGGGGCAGGAGAGCAGTACTTC
once	TRBD2	TRBJ2-7	13	TRBV30	CAWSHGLAGPLSF	TGTGCCTGGAGTCACGGACTAGCGGGGCCCCTGTCCTTC
.	TRBD2	TRBJ2-5	15	TRBV5-4	CASSLALADQETQYF	TGTGCCAGCAGCTTGGCCCTAGCGGATCAAGAGACCCAGTACTTC
.	.	TRBJ2-1	15	TRBV6-4	CASSSLAGTYNEQFF	TGTGCCAGCAGTTCCCTGGCGGGGACTTACAATGAGCAGTTCTTC
.	.	TRBJ1-5	15	TRBV5-8	CASRPRLNSNQPQHF	TGTGCCAGCAGACCGAGATTGAATAGCAATCAGCCCCAGCATTTT
.	.	TRBJ2-7	13	TRBV11-3	CASSSNRDYEQYF	TGTGCCAGCAGCTCGAACAGGGACTACGAGCAGTACTTC
.	TRBD2	TRBJ2-1	16	TRBV5-1	CASSPEGLAGGREQFF	TGCGCCAGCAGCCCGGAAGGGCTAGCGGGGGGGCGAGAGCAGTTCTTC
.	.	TRBJ2-4	14	TRBV28	CASRAPLAKNIQYF	TGTGCCAGCAGGGCCCCTCTAGCCAAAAACATTCAGTACTTC
.	.	TRBJ2-1	16	TRBV21-1	CASSLAGGSSYNEQFF	TGTGCCAGCAGTTTAGCGGGGGGGAGCTCCTACAATGAGCAGTTCTTC
.	.	TRBJ1-1	13	TRBV15	CATSSRGDTEAFF	TGTGCCACCAGCAGCCGGGGGGACACTGAAGCTTTCTTT
.	.	TRBJ2-2	13	TRBV11-2	CASSSQGSGELFF	TGTGCCAGCAGCTCCCAGGGTTCCGGGGAGCTGTTTTTT
once	TRBD2	TRBJ2-1	13	TRBV27	CASSLGGGGEQFF	TGTGCCAGCAGTTTAGGGGGGGGAGGTGAGCAGTTCTTC
.	TRBD2	TRBJ2-1	14	TRBV11-2	CASSLMRGYNEQFF	TGTGCCAGCAGCTTAATGCGGGGGTACAATGAGCAGTTCTTC
.	TRBD2	TRBJ2-3	16	TRBV29-1	CSVEDRSSGGVDTQYF	TGCAGCGTTGAGGACCGGTCTAGCGGGGGAGTAGATACGCAGTATTTT
.	.	TRBJ2-7	14	TRBV7-9	CASSGRDNPYEQYF	TGTGCCAGCAGCGGCCGGGACAATCCCTACGAGCAGTACTTC
once	TRBD1	TRBJ2-3	16	TRBV7-8	CASNLLQGASTDTQYF	TGTGCCAGCAACTTACTCCAGGGGGCTAGCACAGATACGCAGTATTTT
few	.	TRBJ1-6	18	TRBV23-1	CASSQSIDRFTSGSPLHF	TGCGCCAGCAGTCAATCGATCGACAGGTTTACCTCGGGGTCACCCCTCCACTTT
few	.	TRBJ1-6	14	TRBV7-9	CASRPRNDNSPLHF	TGTGCCAGCAGGCCTCGTAATGATAATTCACCCCTCCACTTT
.	.	TRBJ1-2	12	TRBV6-6	CASSLQGYGYTF	TGTGCCAGCAGTTTACAGGGATATGGCTACACCTTC
.	TRBD1	TRBJ1-1	15	TRBV6-6	CASSYDRGRYTEAFF	TGTGCCAGCAGCTACGACAGGGGGAGGTATACTGAAGCTTTCTTT
.	.	TRBJ2-7	14	TRBV19	CATRGGDRAYEQYF	TGTGCCACAAGGGGGGGAGACAGGGCCTACGAGCAGTACTTC
.	TRBD1	TRBJ2-7	15	TRBV11-3	CASSLVGQGASEQYF	TGTGCCAGCAGCTTAGTAGGACAGGGGGCCAGCGAGCAGTACTTC
.	.	TRBJ2-1	15	TRBV6-4	CASSDSAGANNEQFF	TGTGCCAGCAGTGACTCAGCAGGGGCCAACAATGAGCAGTTCTTC
.	.	TRBJ2-7	13	TRBV19	CASGWGSANVQYF	TGTGCCAGTGGTTGGGGCAGTGCTAATGTGCAGTACTTC
.	.	TRBJ1-5	13	TRBV19	CASSTGQVIPQHF	TGTGCCAGTAGTACGGGACAAGTTATTCCCCAGCATTTT
.	TRBD2	TRBJ2-3	17	TRBV7-8	CASSPLGTSGGADTQYF	TGTGCCAGCAGCCCCCTCGGAACTAGCGGGGGAGCAGATACGCAGTATTTT
.	TRBD1	TRBJ1-6	16	TRBV6-6	CASSYPLQGADSPLHF	TGTGCCAGCAGTTACCCCCTACAGGGGGCGGATTCACCCCTCCACTTT
.	.	TRBJ1-6	21	TRBV7-6	CASSLAPGSKSLNSYNSPLHF	TGTGCCAGCAGCTTAGCGCCCGGGTCGAAGAGTTTAAACTCCTATAATTCACCCCTCCACTTT
.	TRBD2	TRBJ2-2	18	TRBV5-3	CARDPPGLAGLNTGELFF	TGTGCCAGAGATCCACCGGGACTAGCGGGCCTGAACACCGGGGAGCTGTTTTTT